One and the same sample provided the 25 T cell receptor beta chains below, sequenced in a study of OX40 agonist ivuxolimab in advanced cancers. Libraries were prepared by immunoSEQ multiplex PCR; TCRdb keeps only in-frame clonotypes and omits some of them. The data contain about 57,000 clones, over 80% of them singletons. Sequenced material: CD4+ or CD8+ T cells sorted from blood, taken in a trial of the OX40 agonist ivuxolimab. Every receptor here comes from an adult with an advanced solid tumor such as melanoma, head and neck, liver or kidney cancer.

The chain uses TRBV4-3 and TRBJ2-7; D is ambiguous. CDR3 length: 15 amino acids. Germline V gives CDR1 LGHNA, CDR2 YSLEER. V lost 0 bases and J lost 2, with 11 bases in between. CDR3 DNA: TGCGCCAGCAGCCAAGATCGCGGCAGGCCCTACGAGCAGTACTTC. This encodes CASSQDRGRPYEQYF.

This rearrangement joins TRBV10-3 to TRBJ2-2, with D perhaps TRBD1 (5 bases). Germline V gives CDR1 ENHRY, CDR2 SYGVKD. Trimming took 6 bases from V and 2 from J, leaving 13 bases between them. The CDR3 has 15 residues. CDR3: CAISDGWGNTGELFF. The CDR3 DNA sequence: TGTGCCATCAGCGACGGATGGGGCAACACCGGGGAGCTGTTTTTT.

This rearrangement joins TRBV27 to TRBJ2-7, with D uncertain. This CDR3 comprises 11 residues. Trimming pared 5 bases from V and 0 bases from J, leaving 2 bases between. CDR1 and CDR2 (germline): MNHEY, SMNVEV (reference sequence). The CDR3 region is CASSASYEQYF. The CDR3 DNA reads TGTGCCAGCAGTGCCTCCTACGAGCAGTACTTC.

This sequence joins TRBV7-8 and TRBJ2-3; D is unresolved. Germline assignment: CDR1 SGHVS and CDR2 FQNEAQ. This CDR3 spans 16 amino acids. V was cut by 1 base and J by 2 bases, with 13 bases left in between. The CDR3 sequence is CASSLDKGTATDTQYF. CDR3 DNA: TGTGCCAGCAGCTTAGATAAGGGAACGGCCACAGATACGCAGTATTTT.

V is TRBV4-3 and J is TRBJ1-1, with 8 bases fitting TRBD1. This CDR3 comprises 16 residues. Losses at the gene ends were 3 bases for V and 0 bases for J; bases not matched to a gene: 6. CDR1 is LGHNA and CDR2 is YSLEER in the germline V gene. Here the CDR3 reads CASSQVGQGLNTEAFF. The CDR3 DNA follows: TGCGCCAGCAGCCAGGTCGGACAGGGATTGAACACTGAAGCTTTCTTT.

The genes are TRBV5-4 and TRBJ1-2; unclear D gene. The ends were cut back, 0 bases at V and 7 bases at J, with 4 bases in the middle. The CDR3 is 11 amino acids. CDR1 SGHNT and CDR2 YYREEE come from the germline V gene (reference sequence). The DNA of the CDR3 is TGTGCCAGCAGCTTGGGTTTTGGCTACACCTTC. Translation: CASSLGFGYTF.

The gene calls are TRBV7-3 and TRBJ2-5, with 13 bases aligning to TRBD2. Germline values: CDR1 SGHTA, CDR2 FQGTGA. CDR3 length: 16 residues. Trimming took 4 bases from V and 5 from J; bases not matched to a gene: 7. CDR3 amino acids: CASSSKLAGGPETQYF. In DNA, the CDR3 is TGTGCCAGCAGCTCCAAACTAGCGGGAGGGCCGGAGACCCAGTACTTC. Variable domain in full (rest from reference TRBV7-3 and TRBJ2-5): GAGVSQTPSNKVTEKGKYVELRCDPISGHTALYWYRQSLGQGPEFLIYFQGTGAADDSGLPNDRFFAVRPEGSVSTLKIQRTERGDSAVYLCASSSKLAGGPETQYFGPGTRLLVL.

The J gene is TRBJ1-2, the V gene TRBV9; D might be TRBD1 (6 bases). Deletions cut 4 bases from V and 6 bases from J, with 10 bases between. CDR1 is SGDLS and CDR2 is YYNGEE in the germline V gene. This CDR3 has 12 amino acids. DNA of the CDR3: TGTGCCAGCAGCACCGGACAGCATGGCTACACCTTC. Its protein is CASSTGQHGYTF.

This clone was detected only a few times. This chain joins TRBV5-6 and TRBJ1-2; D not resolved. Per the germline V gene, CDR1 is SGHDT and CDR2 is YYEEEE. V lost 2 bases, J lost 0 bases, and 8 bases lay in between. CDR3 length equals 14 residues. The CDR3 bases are TGTGCCAGCAGCTTCCAAGAAGCTAACTATGGCTACACCTTC. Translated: CASSFQEANYGYTF.

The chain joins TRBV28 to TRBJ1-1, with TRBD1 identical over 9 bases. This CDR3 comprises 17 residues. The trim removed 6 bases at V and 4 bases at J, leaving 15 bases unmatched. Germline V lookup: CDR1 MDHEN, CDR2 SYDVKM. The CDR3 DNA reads TGTGCCAGCAGCTGGGACAGGGTGACGATTTTGGGCACTGAAGCTTTCTTT. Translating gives CASSWDRVTILGTEAFF.

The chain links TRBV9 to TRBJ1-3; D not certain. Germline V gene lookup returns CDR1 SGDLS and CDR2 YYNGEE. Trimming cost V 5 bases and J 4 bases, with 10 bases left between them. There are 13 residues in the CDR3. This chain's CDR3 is CASSPGEGNTIYF. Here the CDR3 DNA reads TGTGCCAGCAGTCCGGGAGAGGGAAACACCATATATTTT.

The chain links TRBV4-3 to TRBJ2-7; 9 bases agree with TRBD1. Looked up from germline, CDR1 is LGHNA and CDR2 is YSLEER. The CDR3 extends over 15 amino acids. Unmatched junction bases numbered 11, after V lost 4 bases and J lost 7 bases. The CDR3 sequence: CASSLRQGVGREQYF. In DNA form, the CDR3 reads TGCGCCAGCAGCCTGAGACAGGGGGTAGGGAGGGAGCAGTACTTC.

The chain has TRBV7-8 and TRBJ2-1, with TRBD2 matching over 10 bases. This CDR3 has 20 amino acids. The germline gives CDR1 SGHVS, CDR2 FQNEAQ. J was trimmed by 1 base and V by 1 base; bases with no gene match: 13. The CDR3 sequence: CASSLGRGLAGVGSYNEQFF. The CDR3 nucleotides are TGTGCCAGCAGCTTAGGGAGGGGGCTAGCGGGAGTAGGGTCCTACAATGAGCAGTTCTTC.

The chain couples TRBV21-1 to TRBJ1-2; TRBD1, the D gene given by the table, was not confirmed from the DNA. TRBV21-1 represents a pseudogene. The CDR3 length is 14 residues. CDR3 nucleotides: TGTGCCAGCAGCAAAGGACAGGGAAACTATGGCTACACCTTC. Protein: CASSKGQGNYGYTF.

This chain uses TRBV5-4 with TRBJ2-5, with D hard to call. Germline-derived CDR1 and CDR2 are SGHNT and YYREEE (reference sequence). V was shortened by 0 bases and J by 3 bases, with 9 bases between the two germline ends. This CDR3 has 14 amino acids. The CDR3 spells CASSLVGYKETQYF. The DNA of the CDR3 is TGTGCCAGCAGCTTGGTGGGGTACAAAGAGACCCAGTACTTC.

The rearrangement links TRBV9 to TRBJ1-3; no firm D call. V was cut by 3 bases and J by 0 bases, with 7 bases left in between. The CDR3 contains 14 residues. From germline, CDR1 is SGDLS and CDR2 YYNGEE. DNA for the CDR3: TGTGCCAGCAGCGGTATGATCTCTGGAAACACCATATATTTT. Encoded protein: CASSGMISGNTIYF.

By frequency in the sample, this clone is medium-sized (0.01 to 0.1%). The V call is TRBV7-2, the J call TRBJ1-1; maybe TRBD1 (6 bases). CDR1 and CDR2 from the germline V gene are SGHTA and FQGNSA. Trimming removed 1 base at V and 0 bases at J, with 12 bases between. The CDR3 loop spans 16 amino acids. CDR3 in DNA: TGTGCCAGCAGCTTAGTCCGGACAGATTTGAACACTGAAGCTTTCTTT. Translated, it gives CASSLVRTDLNTEAFF.

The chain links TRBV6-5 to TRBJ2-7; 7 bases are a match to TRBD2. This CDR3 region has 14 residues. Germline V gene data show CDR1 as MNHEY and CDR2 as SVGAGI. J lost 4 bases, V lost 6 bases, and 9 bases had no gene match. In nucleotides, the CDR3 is TGTGCCAGCAGCCCCGGGAGGCAGCTTTACGAGCAGTACTTC. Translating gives CASSPGRQLYEQYF.

The CDR3 spells CASSPRDQGTGDYEQYF. CDR3 DNA: TGTGCCAGCAGCCCCAGAGACCAGGGGACTGGCGACTACGAGCAGTACTTC. The chain links TRBV9 to TRBJ2-7; perhaps D is TRBD1 or TRBD2 (6 bases each). From germline, CDR1 is SGDLS and CDR2 YYNGEE. The CDR3 totals 17 residues. Between the trimmed V and J ends, which lost 4 bases and 3 bases, there was a span of 23 bases.

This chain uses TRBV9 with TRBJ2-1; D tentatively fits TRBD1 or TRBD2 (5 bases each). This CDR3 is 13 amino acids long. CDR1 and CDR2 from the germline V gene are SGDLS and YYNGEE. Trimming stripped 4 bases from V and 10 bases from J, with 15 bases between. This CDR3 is CASSLNTGREQFF. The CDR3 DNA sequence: TGTGCCAGCAGCCTAAATACGGGGCGGGAGCAGTTCTTC. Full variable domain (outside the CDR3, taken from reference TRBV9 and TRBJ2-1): DSGVTQTPKHLITATGQRVTLRCSPRSGDLSVYWYQQSLDQGLQFLIQYYNGEERAKGNILERFSAQQFPDLHSELNLSSLELGDSALYFCASSLNTGREQFFGPGTRLTVL.

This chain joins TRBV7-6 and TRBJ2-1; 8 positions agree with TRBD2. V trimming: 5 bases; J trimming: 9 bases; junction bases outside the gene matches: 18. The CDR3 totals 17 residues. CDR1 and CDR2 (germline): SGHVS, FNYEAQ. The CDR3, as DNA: TGTGCCAGCAGCGAGATCCCCGTGATAGCGGGACGGGTTGAGCAGTTCTTC. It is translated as CASSEIPVIAGRVEQFF.

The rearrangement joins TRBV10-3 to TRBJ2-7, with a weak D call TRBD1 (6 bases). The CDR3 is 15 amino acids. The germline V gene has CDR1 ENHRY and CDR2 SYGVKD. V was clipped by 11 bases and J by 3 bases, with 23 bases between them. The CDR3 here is CAVSTKGERIYEQYF. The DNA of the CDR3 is TGTGCCGTATCGACCAAGGGGGAGCGGATCTACGAGCAGTACTTC.

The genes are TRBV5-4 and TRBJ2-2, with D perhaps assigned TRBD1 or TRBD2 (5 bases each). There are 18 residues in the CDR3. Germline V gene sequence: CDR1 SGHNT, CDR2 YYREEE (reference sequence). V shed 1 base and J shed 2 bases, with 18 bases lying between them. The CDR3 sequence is CASSLWGRGFLNTGELFF. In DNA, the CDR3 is TGTGCCAGCAGCTTGTGGGGCCGGGGCTTCCTAAACACCGGGGAGCTGTTTTTT.

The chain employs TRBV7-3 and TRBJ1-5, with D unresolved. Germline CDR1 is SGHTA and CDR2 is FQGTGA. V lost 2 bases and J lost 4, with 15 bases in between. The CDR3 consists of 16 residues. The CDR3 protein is CASSLYRVWGNQPQHF. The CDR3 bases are TGTGCCAGCAGCTTATATCGAGTGTGGGGTAATCAGCCCCAGCATTTT.

CDR3 residues: CASSAFGDNEQFF. CDR3 nucleotide sequence: TGTGCCAGCAGTGCGTTTGGAGACAATGAGCAGTTCTTC. This chain joins TRBV6-6 and TRBJ2-1; D unresolved. The V gene's germline CDR1 is MNHNY and CDR2 SVGAGI (reference sequence). V lost 5 bases to trimming and J lost 5 bases, with 10 bases between them. The CDR3 is 13 residues long.